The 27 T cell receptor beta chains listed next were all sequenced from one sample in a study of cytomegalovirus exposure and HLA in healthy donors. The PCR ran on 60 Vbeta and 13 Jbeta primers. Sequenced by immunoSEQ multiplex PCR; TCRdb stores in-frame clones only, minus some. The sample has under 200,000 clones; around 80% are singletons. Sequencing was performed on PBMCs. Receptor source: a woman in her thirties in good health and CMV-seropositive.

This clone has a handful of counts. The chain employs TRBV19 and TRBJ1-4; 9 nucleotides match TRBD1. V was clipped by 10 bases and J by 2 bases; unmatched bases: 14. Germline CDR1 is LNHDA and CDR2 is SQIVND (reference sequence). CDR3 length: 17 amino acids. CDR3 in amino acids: CATTDRGYLSTNEKLFF. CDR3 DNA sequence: TGTGCCACAACGGACAGGGGATATCTATCGACTAATGAAAAACTGTTTTTT.

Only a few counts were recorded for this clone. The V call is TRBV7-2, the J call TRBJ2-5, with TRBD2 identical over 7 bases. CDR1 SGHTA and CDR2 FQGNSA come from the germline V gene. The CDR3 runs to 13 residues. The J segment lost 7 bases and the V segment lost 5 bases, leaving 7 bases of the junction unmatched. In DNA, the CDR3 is TGTGCCAGCAGCGAATATCCTAGCGGGACCCAGTACTTC. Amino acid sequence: CASSEYPSGTQYF. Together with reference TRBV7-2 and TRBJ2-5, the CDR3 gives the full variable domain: GAGVSQSPSNKVTEKGKDVELRCDPISGHTALYWYRQSLGQGLEFLIYFQGNSAPDKSGLPSDRFSAERTGGSVSTLTIQRTQQEDSAVYLCASSEYPSGTQYFGPGTRLLVL.

The CDR3 bases are TGTGCCAGCAGCTTGCCTCGGACTAGCGGGAGGTTTAGCACAGATACGCAGTATTTT. Its protein is CASSLPRTSGRFSTDTQYF. V usage is TRBV7-9 and J usage is TRBJ2-3; 14 positions agree with TRBD2. The J segment lost 0 bases and the V segment lost 3 bases, leaving 8 bases of the junction unmatched. Germline V lookup: CDR1 SEHNR, CDR2 FQNEAQ (reference sequence). This CDR3 has 19 residues.

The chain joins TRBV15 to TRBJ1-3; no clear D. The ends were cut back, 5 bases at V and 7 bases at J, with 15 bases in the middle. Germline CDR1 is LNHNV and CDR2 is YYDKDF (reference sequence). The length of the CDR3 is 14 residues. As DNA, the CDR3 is TGTGCCACCAGCGCCTCGTTGGGCCGGAACACCATATATTTT. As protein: CATSASLGRNTIYF.

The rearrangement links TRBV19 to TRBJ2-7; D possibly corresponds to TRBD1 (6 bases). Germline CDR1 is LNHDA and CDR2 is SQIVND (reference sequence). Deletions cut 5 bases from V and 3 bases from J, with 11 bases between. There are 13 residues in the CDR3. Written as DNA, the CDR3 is TGTGCCAGTAGTCCTCGACAGGACTACGAGCAGTACTTC. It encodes CASSPRQDYEQYF.

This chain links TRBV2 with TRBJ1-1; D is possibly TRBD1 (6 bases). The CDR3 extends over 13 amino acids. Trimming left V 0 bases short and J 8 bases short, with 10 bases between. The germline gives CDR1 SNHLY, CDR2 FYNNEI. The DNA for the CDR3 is TGTGCCAGCAGTGAAGCCCCCGGGACAGAAGCTTTCTTT. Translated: CASSEAPGTEAFF.

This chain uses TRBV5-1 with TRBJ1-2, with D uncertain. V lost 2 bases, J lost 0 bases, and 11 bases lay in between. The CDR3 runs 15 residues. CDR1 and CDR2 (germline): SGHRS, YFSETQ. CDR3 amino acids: CASSLAQTTNYGYTF. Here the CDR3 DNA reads TGCGCCAGCAGCTTAGCACAGACTACTAACTATGGCTACACCTTC.

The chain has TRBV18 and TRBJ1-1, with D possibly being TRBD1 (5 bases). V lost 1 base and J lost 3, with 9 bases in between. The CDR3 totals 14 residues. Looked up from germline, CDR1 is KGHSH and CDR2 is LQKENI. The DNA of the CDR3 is TGTGCCAGCTCACCACGATCGGGGGACACTGAAGCTTTCTTT. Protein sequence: CASSPRSGDTEAFF.

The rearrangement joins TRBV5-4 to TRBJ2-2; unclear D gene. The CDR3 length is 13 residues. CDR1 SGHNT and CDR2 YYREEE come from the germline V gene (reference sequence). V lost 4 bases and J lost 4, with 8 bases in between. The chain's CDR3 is CASSPPSTGELFF. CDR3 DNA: TGTGCCAGCAGCCCCCCGAGCACCGGGGAGCTGTTTTTT.

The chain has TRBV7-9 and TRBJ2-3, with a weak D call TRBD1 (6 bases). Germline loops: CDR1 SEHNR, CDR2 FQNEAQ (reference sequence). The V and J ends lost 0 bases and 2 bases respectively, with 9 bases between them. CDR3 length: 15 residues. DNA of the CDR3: TGTGCCAGCAGCTTAGCAACAGGGATCACAGATACGCAGTATTTT. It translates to CASSLATGITDTQYF.

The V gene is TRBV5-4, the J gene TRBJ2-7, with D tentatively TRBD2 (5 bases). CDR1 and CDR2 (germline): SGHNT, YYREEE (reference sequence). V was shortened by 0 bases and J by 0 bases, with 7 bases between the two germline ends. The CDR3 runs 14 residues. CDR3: CASSLGTASYEQYF. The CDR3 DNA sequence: TGTGCCAGCAGCTTGGGGACTGCCTCCTACGAGCAGTACTTC.

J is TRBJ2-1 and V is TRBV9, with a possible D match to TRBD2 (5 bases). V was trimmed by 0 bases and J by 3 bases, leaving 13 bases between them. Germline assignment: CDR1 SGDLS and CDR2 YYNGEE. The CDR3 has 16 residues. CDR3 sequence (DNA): TGTGCCAGCAGCGTAGTTTCAGAGGGCAACTACAATGAGCAGTTCTTC. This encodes CASSVVSEGNYNEQFF.

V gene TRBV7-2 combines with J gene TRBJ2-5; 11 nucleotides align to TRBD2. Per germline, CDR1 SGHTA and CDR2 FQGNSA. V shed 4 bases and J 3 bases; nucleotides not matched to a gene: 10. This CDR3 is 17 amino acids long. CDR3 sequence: CASSSYLTSGMKETQYF. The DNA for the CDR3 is TGTGCCAGCAGCTCATACCTGACTAGCGGGATGAAAGAGACCCAGTACTTC.

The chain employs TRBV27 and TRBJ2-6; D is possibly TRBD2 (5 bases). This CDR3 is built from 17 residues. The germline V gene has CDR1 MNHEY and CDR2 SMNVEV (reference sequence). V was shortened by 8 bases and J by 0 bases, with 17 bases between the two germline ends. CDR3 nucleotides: TGTGCCAGCCGCATTGATTACGGGGACTCTGGGGCCAACGTCCTGACTTTC. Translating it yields CASRIDYGDSGANVLTF.

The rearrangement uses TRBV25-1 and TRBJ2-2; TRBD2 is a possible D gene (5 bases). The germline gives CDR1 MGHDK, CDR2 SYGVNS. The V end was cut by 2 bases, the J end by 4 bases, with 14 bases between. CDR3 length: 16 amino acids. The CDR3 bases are TGTGCCAGCAGTGAAGGCCGGGGAGAAGGCACCGGGGAGCTGTTTTTT. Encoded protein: CASSEGRGEGTGELFF.

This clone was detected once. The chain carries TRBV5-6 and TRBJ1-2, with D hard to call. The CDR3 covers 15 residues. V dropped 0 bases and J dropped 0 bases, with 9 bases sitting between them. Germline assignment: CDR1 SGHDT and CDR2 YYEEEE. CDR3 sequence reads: CASSLVGITNYGYTF. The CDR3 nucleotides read TGTGCCAGCAGCTTGGTCGGGATTACTAACTATGGCTACACCTTC.

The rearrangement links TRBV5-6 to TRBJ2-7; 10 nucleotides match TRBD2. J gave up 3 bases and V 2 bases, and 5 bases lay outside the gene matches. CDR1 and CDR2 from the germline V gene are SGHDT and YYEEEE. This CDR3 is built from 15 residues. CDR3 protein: CASSFKGLANYEQYF. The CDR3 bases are TGTGCCAGCAGCTTCAAGGGACTAGCGAACTACGAGCAGTACTTC.

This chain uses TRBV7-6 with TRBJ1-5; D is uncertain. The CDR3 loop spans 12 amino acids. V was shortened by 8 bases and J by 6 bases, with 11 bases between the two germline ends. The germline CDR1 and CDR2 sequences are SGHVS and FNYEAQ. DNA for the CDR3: TGTGCCAGCGTTAAACCGGGTCAGCCCCAGCATTTT. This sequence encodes CASVKPGQPQHF.

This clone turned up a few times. CDR3 DNA: TGTGCCAGCAGAGATGGGACTAGCGGGTACAATGAGCAGTTCTTC. This codes for CASRDGTSGYNEQFF. The gene calls are TRBV2 and TRBJ2-1; 12 nucleotides align to TRBD2. CDR1 and CDR2 (germline): SNHLY, FYNNEI. The CDR3 totals 15 residues. J lost 4 bases, V lost 6 bases, and 4 bases had no gene match.

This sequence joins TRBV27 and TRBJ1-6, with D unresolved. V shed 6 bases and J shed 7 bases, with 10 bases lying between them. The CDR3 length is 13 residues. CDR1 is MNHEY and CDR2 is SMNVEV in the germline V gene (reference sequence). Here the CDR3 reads CASSPAVNSPLHF. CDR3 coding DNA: TGTGCCAGCAGCCCTGCAGTGAATTCACCCCTCCACTTT.

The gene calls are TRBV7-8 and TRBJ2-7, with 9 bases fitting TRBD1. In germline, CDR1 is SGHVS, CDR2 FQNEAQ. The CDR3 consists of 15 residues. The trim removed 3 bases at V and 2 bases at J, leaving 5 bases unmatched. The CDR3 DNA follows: TGTGCCAGCAGCTTGACGGGACAGGGAGCCTACGAGCAGTACTTC. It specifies CASSLTGQGAYEQYF. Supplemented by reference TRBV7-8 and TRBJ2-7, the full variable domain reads GAGVSQSPRYKVAKRGQDVALRCDPISGHVSLFWYQQALGQGPEFLTYFQNEAQLDKSGLPSDRFFAERPEGSVSTLKIQRTQQEDSAVYLCASSLTGQGAYEQYFGPGTRLTVT.

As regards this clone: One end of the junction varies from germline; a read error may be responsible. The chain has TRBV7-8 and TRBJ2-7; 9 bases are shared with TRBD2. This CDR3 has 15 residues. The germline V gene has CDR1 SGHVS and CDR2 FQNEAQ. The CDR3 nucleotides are TGTGCCAGCAGCCAAATAGCGGGAGCCTCCTTCGAGCAGTACTTC. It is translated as CASSQIAGASFEQYF.

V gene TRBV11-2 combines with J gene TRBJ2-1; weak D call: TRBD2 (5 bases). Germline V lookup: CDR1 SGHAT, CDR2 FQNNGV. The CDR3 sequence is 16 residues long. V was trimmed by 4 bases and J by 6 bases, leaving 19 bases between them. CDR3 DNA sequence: TGTGCCAGCAGCTCCCGTAGCGAGCCCCCTATCAATGAGCAGTTCTTC. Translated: CASSSRSEPPINEQFF.

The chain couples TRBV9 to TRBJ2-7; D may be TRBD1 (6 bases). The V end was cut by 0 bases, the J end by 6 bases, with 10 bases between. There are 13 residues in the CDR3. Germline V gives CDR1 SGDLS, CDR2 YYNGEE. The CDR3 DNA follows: TGTGCCAGCAGCGTAGTTTTAGGGGGCGAGCAGTACTTC. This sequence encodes CASSVVLGGEQYF.

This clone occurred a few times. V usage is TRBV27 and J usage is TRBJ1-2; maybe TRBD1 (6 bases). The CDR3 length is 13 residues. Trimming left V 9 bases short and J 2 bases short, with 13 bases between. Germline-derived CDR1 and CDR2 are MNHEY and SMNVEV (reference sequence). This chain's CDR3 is CASAGTINYGYTF. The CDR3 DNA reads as TGTGCCAGTGCCGGGACAATAAACTATGGCTACACCTTC.

As DNA, the CDR3 is TGTGCCAGCTCACCACCGTCTCAGAATCAGCCCCAGCATTTT. Translating it yields CASSPPSQNQPQHF. The chain uses TRBV18 and TRBJ1-5; no clear D gene. V was pared by 0 bases and J by 4 bases, with 7 bases between. This CDR3 has 14 residues. CDR1 and CDR2 (germline): KGHSH, LQKENI.

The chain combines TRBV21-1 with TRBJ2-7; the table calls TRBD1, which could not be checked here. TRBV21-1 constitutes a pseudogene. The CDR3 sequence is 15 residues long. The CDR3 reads CASSKKRDRGHEQYF. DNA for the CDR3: TGTGCCAGCAGCAAAAAAAGGGACAGGGGACACGAGCAGTACTTC.